Following are 29 T cell receptor beta chains from one sample sequenced in a study of T cell repertoires in cytomegalovirus infection. MiXCR was run by TCRdb on the reads, yielding one entry per CDR3 protein. The sample has approximately 590,000 distinct CDR3 sequences; around 40% are singletons. The antigens of these receptors remain unknown. The sequenced sample was cultured PBMCs, obtained from culture after CMV antigen stimulation. Every receptor here comes from a human donor in good health (CMV status not recorded). Some clones in this sample may be carry-over from other donors' samples.

This clonotype came up many times. The chain has TRBV7-2 and TRBJ2-3, with TRBD2 matching over 7 bases. V shed 5 bases and J 5 bases; nucleotides not matched to a gene: 19. This CDR3 is built from 18 residues. CDR1 SGHTA and CDR2 FQGNSA come from the germline V gene. CDR3 sequence (DNA): TGTGCCAGCAGCCTCTCGGGACTAACTGGTCCGACGGGAGATACGCAGTATTTT. Amino acid sequence: CASSLSGLTGPTGDTQYF.

This clonotype was counted only a few times. This rearrangement joins TRBV4-3 to TRBJ2-5; 7 bases match TRBD1. CDR1 LGHNA and CDR2 YSLEER come from the germline V gene. The CDR3 is 15 residues long. The V segment lost 3 bases and the J segment 5 bases; nucleotides outside the gene matches: 9. The CDR3, as DNA: TGCGCCAGCAGCCACTCAACAGGGGTAGCGGAGACCCAGTACTTC. This codes for CASSHSTGVAETQYF.

The genes are TRBV20-1 and TRBJ2-5, with D perhaps being TRBD1 or TRBD2 (5 bases each). CDR3 length: 14 residues. V lost 0 bases, J lost 4 bases, and 12 bases lay in between. Germline V lookup: CDR1 DFQATT, CDR2 SNEGSKA (reference sequence). The CDR3, as DNA: TGCAGTGCTAGAGATCTTGAGGGGAGAGAGACCCAGTACTTC. This encodes CSARDLEGRETQYF.

This clonotype was seen a handful of times. The chain carries TRBV4-3 and TRBJ1-5; tentatively, D is TRBD1 (5 bases). The CDR3 consists of 15 residues. V was pared by 6 bases and J by 1 base, with 13 bases between. Germline lookup yields CDR1 LGHNA and CDR2 YSLEER. The CDR3 DNA reads as TGCGCCAGCAGTCCCAGGGTACGGAGCAATCAGCCCCAGCATTTT. Translated: CASSPRVRSNQPQHF.

This clonotype has just a few counts. The J gene is TRBJ1-2, the V gene TRBV29-1; maybe TRBD1 (5 bases). Trimming took off 1 base at V and 8 bases at J, with 14 bases between the two ends. CDR1 SQVTM and CDR2 ANQGSEA come from the germline V gene. This CDR3 spans 13 amino acids. The CDR3 DNA follows: TGCAGCGTTGAAGTGGGCAGGGTAGGAGGCTACACCTTC. As protein: CSVEVGRVGGYTF. The entire variable domain, with the rest obtained from reference TRBV29-1 and TRBJ1-2, is as follows: SAVISQKPSRDICQRGTSLTIQCQVDSQVTMMFWYRQQPGQSLTLIATANQGSEATYESGFVIDKFPISRPNLTFSTLTVSNMSPEDSSIYLCSVEVGRVGGYTFGSGTRLTVV.

The chain links TRBV4-3 to TRBJ2-3, with D possibly TRBD2 on 5 matching bases. Trimming left V 2 bases short and J 3 bases short, with 15 bases between. The CDR3 consists of 16 residues. Germline CDR1 and CDR2: LGHNA and YSLEER. The CDR3 nucleotides are TGCGCCAGCAGCCAACATTCACAGCGGAATACAGATACGCAGTATTTT. It translates to CASSQHSQRNTDTQYF.

This clonotype occurred many times. The chain uses TRBV2 and TRBJ2-1, with no clear D. V lost 1 base and J lost 7, with 14 bases in between. This CDR3 is built from 15 residues. The V gene's germline CDR1 is SNHLY and CDR2 FYNNEI. The CDR3 protein is CASSEGGLGLNEQFF. Written as DNA, the CDR3 is TGTGCCAGCAGTGAAGGAGGCCTCGGGCTAAATGAGCAGTTCTTC.

The gene calls are TRBV2 and TRBJ1-5; D unclear. The CDR3 spans 15 residues. V was trimmed by 7 bases and J by 2 bases, leaving 15 bases between them. Looked up from germline, CDR1 is SNHLY and CDR2 is FYNNEI. CDR3 coding DNA: TGTGCCAGCAAGCTTGAGGGCTTTGGCAATCAGCCCCAGCATTTT. As protein: CASKLEGFGNQPQHF. Looking up the rest from reference TRBV2 and TRBJ1-5 gives the full variable domain: EPEVTQTPSHQVTQMGQEVILRCVPISNHLYFYWYRQILGQKVEFLVSFYNNEISEKSEIFDDQFSVERPDGSNFTLKIRSTKLEDSAMYFCASKLEGFGNQPQHFGDGTRLSIL.

The chain combines TRBV7-8 with TRBJ2-2; the D gene is possibly TRBD1 (6 bases). The CDR3 totals 17 residues. The germline CDR1 and CDR2 sequences are SGHVS and FQNEAQ. Between the trimmed V and J ends, which lost 2 bases and 0 bases, there was a span of 13 bases. CDR3 nucleotide sequence: TGTGCCAGCAGCTTAAGCAGGGGTCTTCCGAACACCGGGGAGCTGTTTTTT. Its protein product is CASSLSRGLPNTGELFF.

This clonotype was seen only a few times. The final CDR3 position lacks the conserved phenylalanine or tryptophan, pointing to a likely read error. Because the CDR3's place on the DNA is in doubt, the DNA is left out and the CDR3 is given as listed by TCRdb. The V and J genes are TRBV7-2 and TRBJ2-5; the D call in the table, TRBD1, was not verified against the DNA. Germline lookup yields CDR1 SGHTA and CDR2 FQGNSA. The CDR3 totals 12 residues, both ends included. This CDR3 reads CASSLEGAGWGV.

The chain recombines TRBV10-3 with TRBJ2-3, with D maybe TRBD2 (6 bases). The CDR3 contains 16 residues. The germline V gene encodes CDR1 ENHRY and CDR2 SYGVKD. V was shortened by 0 bases and J by 2 bases, with 12 bases between the two germline ends. This CDR3 is CAISESERTNTDTQYF. The CDR3 nucleotides are TGTGCCATCAGTGAGTCGGAGCGGACTAACACAGATACGCAGTATTTT.

The CDR3 coding sequence is TGTGCCAGCAGCTCCTCCGGCTCCATACATCCACCTCAAGAGACCCAGTACTTC. Its protein is CASSSSGSIHPPQETQYF. The rearrangement uses TRBV7-2 and TRBJ2-5; D gene ambiguous. The CDR3 consists of 18 residues. Trimming cost V 4 bases and J 2 bases, with 23 bases left between them. Per germline, CDR1 SGHTA and CDR2 FQGNSA.

The CDR3 is CASSTRDYVADTQYF. The CDR3 DNA reads as TGTGCCAGTAGTACCCGGGACTACGTTGCAGATACGCAGTATTTT. This rearrangement joins TRBV19 to TRBJ2-3; the match to TRBD2 covers 7 bases. This CDR3 is 15 amino acids long. Germline CDR1 reads LNHDA; CDR2 reads SQIVND (reference sequence). Germline trimming cut 4 bases from V and 4 bases from J; bases unmatched to any gene: 8.

The chain combines TRBV12-3 or TRBV12-4 with TRBJ1-1; unclear D gene. CDR3 length: 12 residues. Trimming took off 6 bases at V and 2 bases at J, with 7 bases between the two ends. The CDR3 DNA reads as TGTGCCAGCAGACCAGCCAACACTGAAGCTTTCTTT. Protein product: CASRPANTEAFF.

Details on this clonotype: One end of the junction fails to match germline, which may point to a read error. The chain joins TRBV11-2 to TRBJ2-1, with D unclear. The CDR3 contains 13 residues. The germline V gene has CDR1 SGHAT and CDR2 FQNNGV. This CDR3 is CASSLDQSLFKVF. The CDR3 DNA follows: TGTGCCAGCAGCTTAGATCAGAGTCTATTTAAGGTCTTC.

This clonotype was seen a single time. J is TRBJ1-2 and V is TRBV19; D gene ambiguous. Germline V CDR1 and CDR2: LNHDA, SQIVND (reference sequence). The length of the CDR3 is 14 residues. Trimming took 6 bases from V and 4 from J, leaving 15 bases between them. The CDR3 DNA reads TGTGCCAGTAGATTCACAGTCCGGCCCTATGGCTACACCTTC. Encoded protein: CASRFTVRPYGYTF.

The chain links TRBV20-1 to TRBJ2-1; D may be TRBD1 (6 bases). CDR1 is DFQATT and CDR2 is SNEGSKA in the germline V gene (reference sequence). The CDR3 length is 13 residues. The V end lost 2 bases, the J end lost 10 bases, and 15 bases lay between the germline ends. The DNA of the CDR3 is TGCAGTGCTAGAATTGCCAGGGGAAGCGAGCAGTTCTTC. Amino acid sequence: CSARIARGSEQFF.

Ten or more counts support this clonotype. CDR3 DNA sequence: TGTGCCAGCAGCCCGGGACTCCACACCGGGGAGCTGTTTTTT. Translated, it gives CASSPGLHTGELFF. This sequence joins TRBV5-6 and TRBJ2-2, with D tentatively TRBD2 (6 bases). There are 14 residues in the CDR3. Germline-derived CDR1 and CDR2 are SGHDT and YYEEEE. Trimming took off 4 bases at V and 3 bases at J, with 10 bases between the two ends.

This clonotype was seen only a few times. CDR3 amino acids: CASSLDRLAAGELFF. CDR3 in DNA: TGTGCCAGCAGCTTAGATCGGCTAGCAGCCGGGGAGCTGTTTTTT. V and J are TRBV11-3 and TRBJ2-2, with D perhaps matching TRBD2 (5 bases). Trimming removed 0 bases at V and 6 bases at J, with 11 bases between. Germline CDR1 and CDR2: SGHNT and YENEEA. This CDR3 has 15 residues.

This clonotype came up a few times. The junction departs from the called germline gene at one end, perhaps through a read error. The chain is built from TRBV7-2 and TRBJ2-1; D is unresolved. This CDR3 contains 15 residues. Germline lookup yields CDR1 SGHTA and CDR2 FQGNSA. CDR3 region: CASSLRGPTYNEQIF. As DNA, the CDR3 is TGTGCCAGCAGCTTGCGAGGTCCCACCTACAATGAGCAGATCTTC.

The chain employs TRBV5-6 and TRBJ2-3; no clear D. Germline assignment: CDR1 SGHDT and CDR2 YYEEEE. CDR3 length: 11 residues. V lost 0 bases, J lost 12 bases, and 8 bases lay in between. The chain's CDR3 is CASSLVGAQYF. DNA of the CDR3: TGTGCCAGCAGCTTGGTAGGAGCCCAGTATTTT.

The table lists this clonotype with many counts. The CDR3 here is CASSERSRELTEAFF. In DNA, the CDR3 is TGTGCCAGCAGCGAAAGGTCCCGCGAGTTGACTGAAGCTTTCTTT. The chain is built from TRBV7-2 and TRBJ1-1; D is unresolved. Trimming removed 5 bases from V and 5 bases from J, with 18 bases in between. Germline V lookup: CDR1 SGHTA, CDR2 FQGNSA. The CDR3 totals 15 residues. Full variable domain (outside the CDR3, taken from reference TRBV7-2 and TRBJ1-1): GAGVSQSPSNKVTEKGKDVELRCDPISGHTALYWYRQSLGQGLEFLIYFQGNSAPDKSGLPSDRFSAERTGGSVSTLTIQRTQQEDSAVYLCASSERSRELTEAFFGQGTRLTVV.

The chain employs TRBV19 and TRBJ2-7, with D perhaps matching TRBD2 (7 bases). V lost 3 bases and J 3 bases, leaving 15 bases between the germline ends. CDR3 length equals 15 residues. CDR1 is LNHDA and CDR2 is SQIVND in the germline V gene (reference sequence). The CDR3 loop is CASSMRAGDYYEQYF. CDR3 in DNA: TGTGCCAGTAGTATGAGAGCAGGGGACTACTACGAGCAGTACTTC.

V is TRBV7-8 and J is TRBJ2-1, with 10 bases that match TRBD2. Germline CDR1 is SGHVS and CDR2 is FQNEAQ. The junction had 14 bases not matched to a gene; V was cut back by 5 bases and J by 4 bases. CDR3 length: 18 amino acids. The CDR3 loop is CASSPGVGLAGGYNEQFF. In DNA form, the CDR3 reads TGTGCCAGCAGCCCGGGGGTGGGGTTAGCGGGGGGATACAATGAGCAGTTCTTC.

The table lists this clonotype with a few counts. The chain combines TRBV7-9 with TRBJ2-7, with D tentatively TRBD1 or TRBD2 (6 bases each). Trimming shortened V by 11 bases and J by 6 bases, and 14 bases separated the two germline ends. The CDR3 contains 11 residues. The germline CDR1 and CDR2 sequences are SEHNR and FQNEAQ (reference sequence). The CDR3, as DNA: TGTGCCGGGGGGACACCCCGCGAGCAGTACTTC. Protein product: CAGGTPREQYF. Full variable domain (rest looked up from reference TRBV7-9 and TRBJ2-7): DTGVSQNPRHKITKRGQNVTFRCDPISEHNRLYWYRQTLGQGPEFLTYFQNEAQLEKSRLLSDRFSAERPKGSFSTLEIQRTEQGDSAMYLCAGGTPREQYFGPGTRLTVT.

The V call is TRBV20-1, the J call TRBJ1-4; 9 bases align to TRBD1. The CDR3 extends over 14 amino acids. Unmatched junction bases numbered 4, after V lost 0 bases and J lost 8 bases. CDR1 and CDR2 (germline): DFQATT, SNEGSKA (reference sequence). DNA for the CDR3: TGCAGTGCTAGAGACACAGGGGGCACGGAAAAACTGTTTTTT. It encodes CSARDTGGTEKLFF.

V gene TRBV7-2 combines with J gene TRBJ2-3; 14 bases align to TRBD2. CDR3 size: 19 residues. Per the germline V gene, CDR1 is SGHTA and CDR2 is FQGNSA. Trimming removed 5 bases from V and 5 bases from J; junction bases left unmatched: 15. This CDR3 is CASSQFGTSGSLPLDTQYF. CDR3 in DNA: TGTGCCAGCAGCCAATTCGGGACTAGCGGGAGCCTTCCCTTAGATACGCAGTATTTT. Using reference TRBV7-2 and TRBJ2-3 for the parts outside the CDR3, the full variable domain is GAGVSQSPSNKVTEKGKDVELRCDPISGHTALYWYRQSLGQGLEFLIYFQGNSAPDKSGLPSDRFSAERTGGSVSTLTIQRTQQEDSAVYLCASSQFGTSGSLPLDTQYFGPGTRLTVL.

This clonotype was seen a handful of times. V is TRBV6-5 and J is TRBJ2-7; TRBD2 matches at 9 bases. The CDR3 sequence is 16 residues long. Germline V gene data show CDR1 as MNHEY and CDR2 as SVGAGI. Losses at the gene ends were 8 bases for V and 2 bases for J; bases not matched to a gene: 13. The CDR3 loop reads CASAKRSGRLTYEQYF. CDR3 nucleotide sequence: TGTGCCAGCGCTAAGAGGAGCGGGAGGCTCACCTACGAGCAGTACTTC.

The V call is TRBV7-9, the J call TRBJ1-3; D call uncertain. Germline CDR1 and CDR2: SEHNR and FQNEAQ (reference sequence). V lost 2 bases and J 9 bases, leaving 11 bases between the germline ends. The CDR3 is made up of 13 amino acids. In DNA form, the CDR3 reads TGTGCCAGCAGCTTAAAGCTAGGTGCCACCATATATTTT. It codes for CASSLKLGATIYF.